These 9 T cell receptor beta chains originate from one sample sequenced in a study of identical twins. From the 5' RACE reads, TCRdb called clonotypes with MiXCR, one entry per CDR3 protein. The sample has approximately 700,000 distinct CDR3 sequences; 5.5% to 6.5% are singletons. Sequencing was carried out using naive T cells sorted from blood. The receptors shown here come from a young man in good health.

This clonotype came up many times. Here the CDR3 reads CASDPSGSRYNEQFF. For the CDR3, the DNA is TGTGCCAGCGACCCCTCGGGGTCGCGTTACAATGAGCAGTTCTTC. The J gene is TRBJ2-1, the V gene TRBV7-2; D might be TRBD2 (5 bases). The CDR3 totals 15 residues. Germline V lookup: CDR1 SGHTA, CDR2 FQGNSA. The ends were cut back, 8 bases at V and 4 bases at J, with 18 bases in the middle. Filled out from reference TRBV7-2 and TRBJ2-1, the complete variable domain reads GAGVSQSPSNKVTEKGKDVELRCDPISGHTALYWYRQSLGQGLEFLIYFQGNSAPDKSGLPSDRFSAERTGGSVSTLTIQRTQQEDSAVYLCASDPSGSRYNEQFFGPGTRLTVL.

This clonotype was picked up many times. V is TRBV13 and J is TRBJ2-1, with TRBD2 identical over 11 bases. CDR1 is PRHDT and CDR2 is FYEKMQ in the germline V gene (reference sequence). The CDR3 is 18 amino acids. V was pared by 8 bases and J by 8 bases, with 20 bases of the junction left unmatched. CDR3 nucleotide sequence: TGTGCCAGCCGCGATCGAGGGACTAGCGGAATTGTGGGGGATGAGCAGTTCTTC. It is translated as CASRDRGTSGIVGDEQFF. The variable domain in full, with the rest retrieved from reference TRBV13 and TRBJ2-1, is AAGVIQSPRHLIKEKRETATLKCYPIPRHDTVYWYQQGPGQDPQFLISFYEKMQSDKGSIPDRFSAQQFSDYHSELNMSSLELGDSALYFCASRDRGTSGIVGDEQFFGPGTRLTVL.

V gene TRBV6-1 combines with J gene TRBJ1-1; D gene uncertain. CDR1 is MNHNS and CDR2 is SASEGT in the germline V gene. V gave up 0 bases and J gave up 0 bases, with 8 bases separating them. The CDR3 loop spans 15 amino acids. The CDR3 reads CASSEAVSLNTEAFF. As DNA, the CDR3 is TGTGCCAGCAGTGAAGCTGTCAGTTTGAACACTGAAGCTTTCTTT.

Only a few counts were recorded for this clonotype. This chain joins TRBV6-2 or TRBV6-3 and TRBJ2-5; the match to TRBD1 covers 7 bases. Germline trimming cut 0 bases from V and 4 bases from J; bases unmatched to any gene: 5. The CDR3 runs to 15 residues. Germline CDR1 MNHEY, CDR2 SVGEGT. The CDR3 DNA sequence: TGTGCCAGCAGTTACTCTACAGGGGAGAGAGAGACCCAGTACTTC. Residues: CASSYSTGERETQYF.

This clonotype has just a few counts. The rearrangement joins TRBV28 to TRBJ2-1; TRBD2 aligns across 11 bases. Per germline, CDR1 MDHEN and CDR2 SYDVKM. With 8 bases clipped from V and 10 bases from J, the junction kept 7 bases outside the gene matches. The CDR3 consists of 13 residues. CDR3 coding DNA: TGTGCCAGCGGTAGCGGGAGGGGATACGAGCAGTTCTTC. Translation: CASGSGRGYEQFF.

There are many counts of this clonotype. The J gene is TRBJ2-1, the V gene TRBV5-1, with 8 bases identical to TRBD1. Germline values: CDR1 SGHRS, CDR2 YFSETQ. The CDR3 totals 15 residues. With 1 base clipped from V and 5 bases from J, the junction kept 5 bases outside the gene matches. The CDR3 DNA is TGCGCCAGCAGCTTGAGGGGGACAGGTAACAATGAGCAGTTCTTC. It yields the protein CASSLRGTGNNEQFF. Full variable domain (rest looked up from reference TRBV5-1 and TRBJ2-1): KAGVTQTPRYLIKTRGQQVTLSCSPISGHRSVSWYQQTPGQGLQFLFEYFSETQRNKGNFPGRFSGRQFSNSRSEMNVSTLELGDSALYLCASSLRGTGNNEQFFGPGTRLTVL.

In this sample, this clonotype turned up many times. The V gene is TRBV28, the J gene TRBJ2-1; D uncertain. This CDR3 is 11 amino acids long. The germline gives CDR1 MDHEN, CDR2 SYDVKM. The CDR3 here is CGASAYNEQFF. In nucleotides, the CDR3 is TGTGGGGCCTCGGCCTACAATGAGCAGTTCTTC.

This rearrangement joins TRBV18 to TRBJ2-5; D could derive from TRBD1 or TRBD2 (5 bases each). The CDR3 extends over 15 amino acids. Germline loops: CDR1 KGHSH, CDR2 LQKENI. Trimming took off 3 bases at V and 2 bases at J, with 13 bases between the two ends. In nucleotides, the CDR3 is TGTGCCAGCTCACCTAACCCGGGACCGCAAGAGACCCAGTACTTC. Protein: CASSPNPGPQETQYF.

This clonotype was observed many times. The chain combines TRBV24-1 with TRBJ1-5; TRBD1 might be the D (5 bases). Trimming shortened V by 2 bases and J by 0 bases, and 10 bases separated the two germline ends. CDR1 and CDR2 from the germline V gene are KGHDR and SFDVKD. The CDR3 is 16 residues long. CDR3 loop: CATSDSHRNSNQPQHF. The CDR3 region has the DNA TGTGCCACCAGTGATTCTCACAGGAATAGCAATCAGCCCCAGCATTTT.